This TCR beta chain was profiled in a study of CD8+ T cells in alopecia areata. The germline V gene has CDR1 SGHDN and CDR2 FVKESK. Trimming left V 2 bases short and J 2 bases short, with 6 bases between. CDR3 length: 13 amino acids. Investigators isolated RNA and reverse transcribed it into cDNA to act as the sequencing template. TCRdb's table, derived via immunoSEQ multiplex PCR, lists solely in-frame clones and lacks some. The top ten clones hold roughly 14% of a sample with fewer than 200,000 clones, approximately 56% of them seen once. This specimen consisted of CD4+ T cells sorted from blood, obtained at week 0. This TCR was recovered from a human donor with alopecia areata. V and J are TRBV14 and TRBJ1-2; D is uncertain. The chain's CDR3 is CASSQQANYGYTF. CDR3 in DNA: TGTGCCAGCAGCCAACAGGCAAACTATGGCTACACCTTC.